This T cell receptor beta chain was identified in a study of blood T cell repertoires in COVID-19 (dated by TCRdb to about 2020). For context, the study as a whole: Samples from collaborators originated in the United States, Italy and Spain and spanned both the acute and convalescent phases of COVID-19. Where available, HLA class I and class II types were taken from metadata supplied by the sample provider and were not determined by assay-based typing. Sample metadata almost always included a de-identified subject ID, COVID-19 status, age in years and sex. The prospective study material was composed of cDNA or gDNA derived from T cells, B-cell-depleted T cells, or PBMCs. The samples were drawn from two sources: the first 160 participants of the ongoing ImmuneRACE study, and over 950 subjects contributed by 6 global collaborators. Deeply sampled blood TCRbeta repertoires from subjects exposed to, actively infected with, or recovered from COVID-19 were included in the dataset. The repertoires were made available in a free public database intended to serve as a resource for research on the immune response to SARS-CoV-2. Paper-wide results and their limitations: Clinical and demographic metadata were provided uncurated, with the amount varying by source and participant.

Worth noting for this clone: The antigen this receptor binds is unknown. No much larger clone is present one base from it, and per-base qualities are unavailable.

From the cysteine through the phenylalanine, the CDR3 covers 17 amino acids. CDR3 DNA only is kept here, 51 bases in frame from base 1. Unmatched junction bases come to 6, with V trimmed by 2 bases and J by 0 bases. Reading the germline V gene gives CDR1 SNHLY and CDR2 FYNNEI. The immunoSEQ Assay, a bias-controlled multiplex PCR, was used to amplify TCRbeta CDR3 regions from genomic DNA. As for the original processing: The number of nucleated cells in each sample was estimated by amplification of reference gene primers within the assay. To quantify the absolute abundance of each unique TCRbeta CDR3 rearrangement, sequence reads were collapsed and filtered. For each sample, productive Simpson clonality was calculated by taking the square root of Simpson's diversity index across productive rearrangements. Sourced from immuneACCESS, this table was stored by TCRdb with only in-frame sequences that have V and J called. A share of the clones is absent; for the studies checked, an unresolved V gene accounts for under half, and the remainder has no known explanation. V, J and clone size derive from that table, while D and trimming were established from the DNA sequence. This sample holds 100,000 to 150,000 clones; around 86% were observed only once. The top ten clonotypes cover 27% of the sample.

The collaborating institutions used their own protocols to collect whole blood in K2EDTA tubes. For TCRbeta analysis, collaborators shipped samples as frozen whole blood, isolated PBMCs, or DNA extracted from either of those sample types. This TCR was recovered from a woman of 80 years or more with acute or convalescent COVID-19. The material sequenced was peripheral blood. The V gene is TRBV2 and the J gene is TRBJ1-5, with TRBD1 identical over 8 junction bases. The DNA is TGTGCCAGCAGTGAAACCGGGACAGGCTATAGCAATCAGCCCCAGCATTTT. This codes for CASSETGTGYSNQPQHF.